In its sample, the clone carrying this T cell receptor beta chain was seen a few times. At the DNA level, this CDR3 is encoded by other sequences in the same sample as well. Repertoires were generated with immunoSEQ multiplex PCR, while TCRdb's copy carries only in-frame clones and drops some. The sample records under 250,000 clones, around nine tenths being singletons. The data stem from a study of blood T cell repertoires in COVID-19. Study-level background: PBMCs, B-cell-depleted T cells, or T cells provided the cDNA or gDNA that made up the material.

The trim removed 5 bases at V and 8 bases at J, leaving 8 bases unmatched. The germline V gene has CDR1 SGHTA and CDR2 FQGNSA. The CDR3 consists of 13 residues. The chain has TRBV7-2 and TRBJ1-2; 7 positions match TRBD1. Sequenced input: peripheral blood. This clonotype was obtained from a man aged 18-30 years with active or convalescent COVID-19. CDR3 region: CASSPRGQLGYTF. The DNA for the CDR3 is TGTGCCAGCAGCCCTAGGGGACAGCTAGGCTACACCTTC.